A selection of T cell receptor beta chains follows, all from one sample in a study of cytomegalovirus exposure and HLA in healthy donors. Method: immunoSEQ multiplex PCR; TCRdb's copy keeps in-frame clones and lacks some. This sample has about 160,000 clones; approximately 80% occur once, and the top ten carry 1.5% to 2%. The sequencing sample was made of PBMCs. Every receptor here comes from a woman aged 25 to 39 in good health and CMV-seronegative. Each CDR3 is given with its conserved first and last residue. Each record gives: clone size, J gene, V gene, D gene, CDR3 DNA, CDR3 protein. A D gene is named only where the DNA matches it firmly. Clone size appears in some rows only: once, few, many, or a class for an expanded clone.

>.|TRBJ2-7|TRBV7-8|TRBD2
TGTGCCAGCAGCGTGATAGCGGGAGGGCCTCGAGAGCAGTACTTC
CASSVIAGGPREQYF
>.|TRBJ2-7|TRBV11-1|TRBD2
TGTGCCAGCAGCTTATTAGCGGGAGCGTATTCCGAGCAGTACTTC
CASSLLAGAYSEQYF
>.|TRBJ1-2|TRBV27|.
TGTGCCAGCAGTCCGCTGGGAGGCGAGACTAACTATGGCTACACCTTC
CASSPLGGETNYGYTF
>few|TRBJ1-3|TRBV10-3|TRBD1
TGTGCCATCACTCTAGACAGGGGGCCTGGAAACACCATATATTTT
CAITLDRGPGNTIYF
>.|TRBJ2-2|TRBV7-9|.
TGTGCCAGGACCGGAGGGGCAACCAACACCGGGGAGCTGTTTTTT
CARTGGATNTGELFF
>.|TRBJ2-7|TRBV28|TRBD1
TGTGCCAGCGGATCAGGGGGTCGAGGCCACGAGCAGTACTTC
CASGSGGRGHEQYF
>.|TRBJ2-7|TRBV11-2|TRBD2
TGTGCCAGCAGCTTTCAGCGGGAGGAACACTACGAGCAGTACTTC
CASSFQREEHYEQYF
>few|TRBJ2-1|TRBV6-5|TRBD1
TGTGCCAGCAGGGGGGACAGGGATAACAATGAGCAGTTCTTC
CASRGDRDNNEQFF
>.|TRBJ2-4|TRBV7-8|.
TGTGCCAGCAGCTTAGGCAGGGAAAACATTCAGTACTTC
CASSLGRENIQYF
>few|TRBJ1-2|TRBV5-4|.
TGTGCCAGCAGCTTATACAGGGTGTATGGCTACACCTTC
CASSLYRVYGYTF
>.|TRBJ2-4|TRBV4-2|TRBD1
TGTGCCAGCAGCCCAACAGGGGCGAAGGACAAAAACATTCAGTACTTC
CASSPTGAKDKNIQYF
>few|TRBJ2-1|TRBV6-6|TRBD2
TGTGCCAGCAGTCCTGGACTAGCGCGGGGCTCGACGTTCTTC
CASSPGLARGSTFF
>.|TRBJ2-2|TRBV7-3|TRBD1
TGTGCCAGCAGCTTCTATATCGAGGGGGCGGTCACCGGGGAGCTGTTTTTT
CASSFYIEGAVTGELFF
>.|TRBJ1-1|TRBV30|.
TGTGCCTGGCTTACAGGGTACACTGAAGCTTTCTTT
CAWLTGYTEAFF
>.|TRBJ2-1|TRBV7-3|.
TGTGCCAGCAGCTTATCGGGTGAGCAGTTCTTC
CASSLSGEQFF
>once|TRBJ2-6|TRBV7-3|TRBD1
TGTGCCAGCAGCTTCCTTCAGGGGGCGCGAGGGGCCAACGTCCTGACTTTC
CASSFLQGARGANVLTF
>.|TRBJ2-2|TRBV7-2|.
TGTGCCAGCAGCTTAATCGCGGGGGCGGACACCGGGGAGCTGTTTTTT
CASSLIAGADTGELFF
>.|TRBJ2-5|TRBV4-2|.
TGTGCCAGCAGCCAAGATATCGGGGAGGATGAGACCCAGTACTTC
CASSQDIGEDETQYF
>.|TRBJ1-1|TRBV19|TRBD1
TGTGCCAGTAGTATCGCCCGGGACAGCGAAGCTTTCTTT
CASSIARDSEAFF
>.|TRBJ1-6|TRBV18|.
TGTGCCAGCTCACGCGAACCGGGACTCTTAGGTTCTTCACCCCTCCACTTT
CASSREPGLLGSSPLHF
>.|TRBJ2-5|TRBV27|TRBD1
TGTGCCAGCAGTTTGATCTCAGGGGGCAGTGGGACCCAGTACTTC
CASSLISGGSGTQYF
>.|TRBJ2-5|TRBV14|TRBD1
TGTGCCAGCAGCCTGACAGGGAGGACCCAGTACTTC
CASSLTGRTQYF